This TCR beta chain was obtained from a study of blood T cell repertoires in COVID-19. Study information: Samples came from the United States, Italy and Spain, spanning acute and convalescent COVID-19. PBMCs, B-cell-depleted T cells, or T cells were the source of the cDNA or gDNA that made up the material.

A Seattle source enrolled patients during active infection and followed them longitudinally. Produced via immunoSEQ multiplex PCR; TCRdb's table is partial and in-frame only. The profile covers 450,000 or so clones, with over 75% appearing a single time and around 1.5% taken by the ten largest. This CDR3 has 13 amino acids. Trimming shortened V by 0 bases and J by 13 bases, and 15 bases separated the two germline ends. Germline V gene lookup returns CDR1 WNHNN and CDR2 SYGVQD (reference sequence). Material: peripheral blood. The TCR originated in a woman in her 40s with COVID-19, enrolled during active disease. The chain combines TRBV10-1 with TRBJ1-2; D is uncertain. The CDR3: CASSESRNRITTF. CDR3 sequence (DNA): TGCGCCAGCAGTGAGTCGAGAAACAGAATTACCACCTTC.